This T cell receptor (beta chain) was profiled in a study of blood T cells in healthy people across ages. CDR3 length: 16 residues. Per the germline V gene, CDR1 is LGHNA and CDR2 is YSLEER. Remarks on this clonotype: Its antigen is not identified.

Findings and limits, study-wide: Among long-lived donors, naive CD4+ cells were more numerous and diversity higher than in aged donors.

Then a second PCR, running about 6 to 11 cycles, was carried out with a sample-barcoded 5' primer and a J-beta primer mix. TCRdb analysed the 5' RACE reads with MiXCR anew, one entry per CDR3 protein. The sample has hundreds of thousands of distinct CDR3 sequences; nearly 25% are singletons. These same data were also listed under a study on T cells of mothers and their children. From that study: Nine systemically healthy Caucasian donors: three mothers, six children. For the second PCR, the M1S primer put in sample barcodes and 2-4 random nucleotides.

The sequencing input was blood. V gene TRBV4-3 combines with J gene TRBJ2-5, with 14 positions matching TRBD2. The DNA end favors TRBJ2-1, so the J call may be wrong. This TCR came from a boy younger than 18 in good health. Here the CDR3 reads CASSQGLAGGNDEQFF. For the CDR3, the DNA is TGCGCCAGCAGCCAAGGACTAGCGGGGGGGAACGATGAGCAGTTCTTC.